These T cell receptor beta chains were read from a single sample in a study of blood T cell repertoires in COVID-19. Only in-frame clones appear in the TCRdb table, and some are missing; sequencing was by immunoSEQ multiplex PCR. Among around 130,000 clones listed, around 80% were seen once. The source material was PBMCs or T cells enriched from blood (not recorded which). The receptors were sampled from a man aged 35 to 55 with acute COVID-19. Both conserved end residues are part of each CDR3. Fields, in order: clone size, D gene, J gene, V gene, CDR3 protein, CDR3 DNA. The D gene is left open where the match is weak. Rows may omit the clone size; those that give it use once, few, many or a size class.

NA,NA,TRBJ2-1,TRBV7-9,CASSPMGIHYNEQFF,TGTGCCAGCAGCCCAATGGGCATACACTACAATGAGCAGTTCTTC
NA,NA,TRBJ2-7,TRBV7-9,CASSLEALTSWLSYEQYF,TGTGCCAGCAGCTTAGAGGCCTTAACTAGTTGGTTATCCTACGAGCAGTACTTC
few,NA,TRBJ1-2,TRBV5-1,CASSLDRGLGGYTF,TGCGCCAGCAGCTTGGATAGGGGTTTAGGTGGCTACACCTTC
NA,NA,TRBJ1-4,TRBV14,CASSQDPRGKLFF,TGTGCCAGCAGCCAAGATCCAAGGGGAAAACTGTTTTTT
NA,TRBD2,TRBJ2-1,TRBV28,CASSPQLAETYNEQFF,TGTGCCAGCAGTCCGCAACTAGCGGAGACCTACAATGAGCAGTTCTTC
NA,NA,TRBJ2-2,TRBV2,CASSEIGEDTGELFF,TGTGCCAGCAGTGAGATAGGGGAGGACACCGGGGAGCTGTTTTTT
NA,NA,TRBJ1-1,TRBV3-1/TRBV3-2,CASSQLLRNTEAFF,TGTGCCAGCAGCCAACTTCTGAGGAACACTGAAGCTTTCTTT
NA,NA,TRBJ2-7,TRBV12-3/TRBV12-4,CASSSDTYEQYF,TGTGCCAGCAGTTCGGACACCTACGAGCAGTACTTC
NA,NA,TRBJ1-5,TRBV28,CASSKGVRYNQPQHF,TGTGCCAGCAGTAAAGGGGTTCGGTACAATCAGCCCCAGCATTTT
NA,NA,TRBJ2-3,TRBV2,CASSEVGSDTQYF,TGTGCCAGCAGTGAAGTCGGTTCAGATACGCAGTATTTT
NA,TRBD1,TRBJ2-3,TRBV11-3,CASSLGAGGPDTQYF,TGTGCCAGCAGCTTAGGGGCAGGGGGCCCAGATACGCAGTATTTT
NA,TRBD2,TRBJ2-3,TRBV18,CASSPQSGGGDTQYF,TGTGCCAGCTCACCACAAAGCGGGGGCGGGGATACGCAGTATTTT